This entry describes one T cell receptor (beta chain). This sample is part of a study of Graves' ophthalmopathy and Graves' hyperthyroidism. The study amplified TCR beta CDR3 regions using RNA transcripts. Second-round multiplex PCR followed a first-round RT-PCR using HTBI primers. TCRdb passed the multiplex PCR reads through MiXCR, listing each CDR3 protein once. The sample includes 150,000 or so distinct CDR3 sequences, just under 40% seen only once; the top ten take over 7%. The CDR3 runs to 12 residues. V lost 6 bases and J 4 bases, leaving 9 bases between the germline ends. The genes are TRBV12-3 or TRBV12-4 and TRBJ2-5; D remains unclear. The clonotype originates from a man aged 30 to 39 with Graves' ophthalmopathy. What was sequenced was peripheral blood. CDR3 sequence: CASSTRSETQYF. The CDR3 coding sequence is TGTGCCAGCAGCACACGATCAGAGACCCAGTACTTC.